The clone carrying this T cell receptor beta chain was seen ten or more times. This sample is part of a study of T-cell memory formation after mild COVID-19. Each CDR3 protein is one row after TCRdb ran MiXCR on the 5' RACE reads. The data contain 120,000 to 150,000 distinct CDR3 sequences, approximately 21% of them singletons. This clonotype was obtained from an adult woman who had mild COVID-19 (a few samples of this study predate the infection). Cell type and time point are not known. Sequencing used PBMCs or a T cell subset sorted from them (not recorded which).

CDR3 residues: CSVARSQETQYF. Here the CDR3 DNA reads TGCAGCGTTGCCCGGTCCCAAGAGACCCAGTACTTC. This chain uses TRBV29-1 with TRBJ2-5, with D uncertain. The V end was cut by 4 bases, the J end by 1 base, with 7 bases between. CDR1 is SQVTM and CDR2 is ANQGSEA in the germline V gene. CDR3 length: 12 residues.